This T cell receptor (beta chain) was identified during a study of blood T cell repertoires in COVID-19. Looking at the study overall: Sample material is recorded as cDNA or gDNA derived from T cells, B-cell-depleted T cells, or PBMCs.

This table comes from immunoSEQ multiplex PCR, and its TCRdb copy is limited to in-frame clones, with some not included. The sample lists hundreds of thousands of clones; less than 90% were seen once. Germline V lookup: CDR1 SGHNT, CDR2 YYREEE (reference sequence). The CDR3 consists of 16 residues. V trimming: 3 bases; J trimming: 0 bases; junction bases outside the gene matches: 7. All recovered Cohort 3 donors got two negative PCRs, got clearance, or saw symptom resolution. The TCR originated in a woman in her sixties who had recovered from COVID-19. Material for sequencing was PBMCs or T cells enriched from blood (not recorded which). The chain joins TRBV5-4 to TRBJ2-3; 7 bases fit TRBD2. The CDR3 protein is CASSWGAGSSTDTQYF. CDR3 nucleotides: TGTGCCAGCAGCTGGGGAGCGGGGTCTAGCACAGATACGCAGTATTTT.